The following is a T cell receptor beta chain sequence with its context. With 4 bases clipped from V and 8 bases from J, the junction kept 9 bases outside the gene matches. Per the germline V gene, CDR1 is SGHRS and CDR2 is YFSETQ. The CDR3 length is 14 residues. The source of the sample is a study of blood T cell repertoires in COVID-19. Study-level background: Italy, Spain and the United States were the sources of the convalescent and acute COVID-19 samples. T cells, B-cell-depleted T cells, or PBMCs supplied cDNA or gDNA.

In the authors' methods: Researchers report that nucleated cell counts were estimated from reference gene primer amplification. TCRdb's table, derived via immunoSEQ multiplex PCR, lists solely in-frame clones and lacks some. That table is the source of V, J and clone size, and D and trimming were worked out from the DNA. The repertoire holds approximately 25,000 clones, 82% seen once, with approximately 8.6% in the top ten. The J gene is TRBJ2-1, the V gene TRBV5-1; 7 bases are a match to TRBD1. The TCR originated in a human donor in a cohort sampled during active COVID-19. Material for sequencing was peripheral blood. In DNA, the CDR3 is TGCGCCAGCAGCCCAACGACAGGGATGGATGAGCAGTTCTTC. It specifies CASSPTTGMDEQFF.